This entry features one T cell receptor beta chain sequence. This record belongs to a study of blood T cell repertoires in COVID-19. Study information: Collection of acute and convalescent COVID-19 samples took place in the United States, Italy and Spain. In each case, the material was cDNA or gDNA derived from T cells, B-cell-depleted T cells, or PBMCs.

Under the authors' procedure: It was from reference gene primer amplification that nucleated cell counts were estimated. Some clones are missing from TCRdb's copy, which holds only in-frame ones; the method was immunoSEQ multiplex PCR. Clonal size and the V and J genes are those of that table, whereas D and trimming came from the DNA. Of tens of thousands of clones listed, roughly 84% were seen once; the top ten hold around 4.5%. This CDR3 comprises 13 residues. From germline, CDR1 is LGHDT and CDR2 YNNKEL (reference sequence). With 4 bases clipped from V and 3 bases from J, the junction kept 2 bases outside the gene matches.

The genes are TRBV3-1 (or the pseudogene TRBV3-2) and TRBJ2-5, with TRBD2 matching 7 bases. The source of this sequence is a woman older than 75 with acute or convalescent COVID-19. The sample was peripheral blood. The CDR3 nucleotides read TGTGCCAGCAGCCGCAGCGGGGAAGAGACCCAGTACTTC. Translation: CASSRSGEETQYF.